A selection of T cell receptor beta chains follows, all from one sample in a study of cytomegalovirus exposure and HLA in healthy donors. Libraries were prepared by immunoSEQ multiplex PCR; TCRdb keeps only in-frame clonotypes and omits some of them. The sample comprises 65,000 to 90,000 clones, more than 80% of which are singletons, and roughly 2% rests with the top ten. The specimen sequenced was PBMCs. Every receptor here comes from a woman in her twenties or thirties in good health and CMV-seronegative. Both conserved end residues are part of each CDR3. The D gene is left open where the match is weak. Some rows mark clone size as missing; the rest say once, few, many or name a class of expanded clone.

>TRBV5-8|.|.|TRBJ2-3
TGTGCCAGCAGTGGCGGACTTACAGATACGCAGTATTTT
CASSGGLTDTQYF
>TRBV19|.|.|TRBJ1-5
TGTGCCAGTAGTATACACCAGGGTACTGTTGGCAATCAGCCCCAGCATTTT
CASSIHQGTVGNQPQHF
>TRBV14|.|.|TRBJ2-7
TGTGCCAGCAGCCAAGTCGCTGCGGGGTACGAGCAGTACTTC
CASSQVAAGYEQYF
>TRBV6-4|TRBD2|.|TRBJ2-1
TGTGCCAGCAGTCCCGAAGCGGGGGGGCAAGGAGATGAGCAGTTCTTC
CASSPEAGGQGDEQFF
>TRBV4-3|.|few|TRBJ1-5
TGCGCCAGCAGCCAAGTCACAGGACAGCCCCAGCATTTT
CASSQVTGQPQHF
>TRBV4-2|TRBD2|.|TRBJ2-7
TGTGCCAGCAGCCAAGATCCCACTAGCGGGTACGAGCAGTACTTC
CASSQDPTSGYEQYF
>TRBV19|.|.|TRBJ2-6
TGTGCCAGCAACCAGGGGGGCCTTACTGGGGCCAACGTCCTGACTTTC
CASNQGGLTGANVLTF
>TRBV7-8|TRBD1|.|TRBJ1-4
TGTGCCAGCAGCTTGACAGGGTTGGATAATGAAAAACTGTTTTTT
CASSLTGLDNEKLFF
>TRBV2|.|.|TRBJ2-7
TGTGCCAGCAGGATAGGGGGCTCCTACGAGCAGTACTTC
CASRIGGSYEQYF
>TRBV6-5|.|.|TRBJ1-2
TGTGCCAGCAGTTACTCGAAGCAGGAGGGCTATGGCTACACCTTC
CASSYSKQEGYGYTF
>TRBV9|.|.|TRBJ2-3
TGTGCCAGCAGCGTAGTTGGTGAGACTGATACGCAGTATTTT
CASSVVGETDTQYF
>TRBV27|.|.|TRBJ1-5
TGTGCCAGCAGTTTCGGAACAGTCAATCAGCCCCAGCATTTT
CASSFGTVNQPQHF
>TRBV28|TRBD1|.|TRBJ1-2
TGTGCCAGCAGTTTTGGGACAGGGCGCCAATATGGCTACACCTTC
CASSFGTGRQYGYTF
>TRBV19|.|.|TRBJ2-3
TGTGCCAGTAGCGGGGTGTCTAGCGGCACAGATACGCAGTATTTT
CASSGVSSGTDTQYF
>TRBV2|TRBD2|.|TRBJ2-7
TGTGCCAGCAGTGAAAGGTGGGAGGGCCGCCACGAGCAGTACTTC
CASSERWEGRHEQYF
>TRBV7-2|TRBD1|.|TRBJ1-2
TGTGCCAGCAGCAACAACAGGGGGCAGGGCGGCTACACCTTC
CASSNNRGQGGYTF
>TRBV6-5|TRBD1|.|TRBJ1-6
TGTGCCAGCAGTTACTCGACAGGGGTTGGATCACCCCTCCACTTT
CASSYSTGVGSPLHF
>TRBV27|.|.|TRBJ2-1
TGTGCCAGCAGGAGGGTCAGTGAGCAGTTCTTC
CASRRVSEQFF
>TRBV29-1|TRBD1|.|TRBJ1-2
TGCAGCGTTGGACAGGGTGGTGGCTACACCTTC
CSVGQGGGYTF
>TRBV11-3|TRBD2|.|TRBJ2-3
TGTGCCAGCAGCTCCCGACTAGCGGGGTTGACAGATACGCAGTATTTT
CASSSRLAGLTDTQYF
>TRBV5-1|TRBD1|.|TRBJ1-2
TGCGCCAGCAGCTTCGGACAGGGGGTTTATGGCTACACCTTC
CASSFGQGVYGYTF
>TRBV7-9|TRBD1|.|TRBJ2-7
TGTGCCAGCAGCCGGGTGGGACAGGGGGCCTACGAGCAGTACTTC
CASSRVGQGAYEQYF
>TRBV5-4|TRBD1|.|TRBJ2-7
TGTGCCAGCAGCTTGGATCTTTCATGGACAGGAGTCTCCTACGAGCAGTACTTC
CASSLDLSWTGVSYEQYF
>TRBV11-3|TRBD1|.|TRBJ2-3
TGTGCCAGCAGCCCACAGGGGGCGATCGGTACGCAGTATTTT
CASSPQGAIGTQYF
>TRBV5-4|TRBD1|once|TRBJ2-1
TGTGCCAGCAGCCAGGACAGGGGGCCCTCCAATGAGCAGTTCTTC
CASSQDRGPSNEQFF
>TRBV6-4|.|.|TRBJ2-3
TGTGCCAGCAGTGTAGAAATGAGCGGCACAGATACGCAGTATTTT
CASSVEMSGTDTQYF
>TRBV7-3|TRBD1|.|TRBJ2-3
TGTGCCAGCAGCTTAGGGACAGGGTTAGTAGATACGCAGTATTTT
CASSLGTGLVDTQYF
>TRBV28|.|.|TRBJ1-2
TGTGCCAGCAGTACAGGCGCCGGTGGCTACACCTTC
CASSTGAGGYTF
>TRBV4-2|TRBD1|.|TRBJ1-4
TGTGCCAGCAGCCAAGGGGACAGGGGGGACGAAAAACTGTTTTTT
CASSQGDRGDEKLFF